This T cell receptor (beta chain) was retrieved from a study of breast tumors, draining lymph nodes, adjacent tissues. Trimming pared 0 bases from V and 0 bases from J, leaving 6 bases between. Germline CDR1 SGHAT, CDR2 FQNNGV. This CDR3 has 15 residues. On this clonotype itself: As yet, its antigen is unknown.

MiXCR, applied by TCRdb to the multiplex PCR reads, yields one record per CDR3 protein. The sample holds 200,000 to 300,000 distinct CDR3 sequences, roughly 31% seen once. Breast cancer patients provided tissue from their axillary draining lymph nodes. Broader study findings: Findings are consistent with lymph node origin and intratumoral expansion of most tumor T cells.

The sample was axillary lymph node tissue. The sequence came from a female donor with breast cancer. Some clones in this sample may be carry-over from other donors' samples. The rearrangement uses TRBV11-2 and TRBJ2-1; unclear D gene. This CDR3 is CASSLERSSYNEQFF. CDR3 coding DNA: TGTGCCAGCAGCTTAGAAAGGAGCTCCTACAATGAGCAGTTCTTC.